The T cell receptor beta chain under discussion was sequenced for a study of control samples from healthy donors and cancer patients. The CDR3 extends over 14 amino acids. Germline CDR1 and CDR2: LNHDA and SQIVND (reference sequence). The V and J ends lost 4 bases and 5 bases, in that order; junction bases with no gene match: 6. Assay used: immunoSEQ multiplex PCR; TCRdb lists only in-frame clones, some missing. The repertoire holds 170,000 or so clones, with more than 85% as singletons. The V call is TRBV19, the J call TRBJ2-3; 7 nucleotides agree with TRBD1. Material: blood. This TCR derives from a woman aged 40-49 years in good health. CDR3 in amino acids: CASSTDRAVDTQYF. For the CDR3, the DNA is TGTGCCAGTAGTACCGACAGGGCCGTAGATACGCAGTATTTT.